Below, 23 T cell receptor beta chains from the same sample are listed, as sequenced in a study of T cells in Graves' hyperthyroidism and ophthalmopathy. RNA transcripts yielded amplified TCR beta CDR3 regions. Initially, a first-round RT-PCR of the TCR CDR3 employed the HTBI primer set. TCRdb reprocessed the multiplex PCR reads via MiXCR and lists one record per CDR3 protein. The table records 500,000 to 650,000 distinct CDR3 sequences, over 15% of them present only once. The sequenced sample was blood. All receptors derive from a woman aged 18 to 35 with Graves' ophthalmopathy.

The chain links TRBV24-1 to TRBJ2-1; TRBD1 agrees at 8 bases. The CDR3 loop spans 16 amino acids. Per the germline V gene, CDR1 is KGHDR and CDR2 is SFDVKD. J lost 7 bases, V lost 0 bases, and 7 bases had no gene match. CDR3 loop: CATSDLAGGLGNEQFF. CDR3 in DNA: TGTGCCACCAGTGATTTGGCAGGGGGCTTGGGGAATGAGCAGTTCTTC.

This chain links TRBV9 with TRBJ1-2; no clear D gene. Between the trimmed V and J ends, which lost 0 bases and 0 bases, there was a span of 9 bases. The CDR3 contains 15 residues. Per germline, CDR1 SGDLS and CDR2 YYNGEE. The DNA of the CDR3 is TGTGCCAGCAGCGTAGCAGGTACAGCTAACTATGGCTACACCTTC. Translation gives CASSVAGTANYGYTF.

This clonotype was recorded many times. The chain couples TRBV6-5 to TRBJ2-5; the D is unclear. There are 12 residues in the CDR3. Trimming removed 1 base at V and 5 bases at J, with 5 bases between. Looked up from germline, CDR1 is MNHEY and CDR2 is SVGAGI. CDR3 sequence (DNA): TGTGCCAGCAGTTACTATAGGGAGACCCAGTACTTC. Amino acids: CASSYYRETQYF.

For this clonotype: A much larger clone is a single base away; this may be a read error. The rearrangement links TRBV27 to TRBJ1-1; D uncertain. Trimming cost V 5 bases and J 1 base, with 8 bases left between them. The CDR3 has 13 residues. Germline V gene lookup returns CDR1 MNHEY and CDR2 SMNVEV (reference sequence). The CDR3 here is CASSAEWNTEAFF. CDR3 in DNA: TGTGCCAGCAGTGCCGAGTGGAACACTGAAGCTTTCTTT.

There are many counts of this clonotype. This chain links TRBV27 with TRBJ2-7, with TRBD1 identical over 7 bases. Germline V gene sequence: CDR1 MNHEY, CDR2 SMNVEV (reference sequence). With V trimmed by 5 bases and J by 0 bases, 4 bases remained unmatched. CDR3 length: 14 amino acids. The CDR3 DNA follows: TGTGCCAGCAGTGCCCGGGACAGCTCCTACGAGCAGTACTTC. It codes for CASSARDSSYEQYF.

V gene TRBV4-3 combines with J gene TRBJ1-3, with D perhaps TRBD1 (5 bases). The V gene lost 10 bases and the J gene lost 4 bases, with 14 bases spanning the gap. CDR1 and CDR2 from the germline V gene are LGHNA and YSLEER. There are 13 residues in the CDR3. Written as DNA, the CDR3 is TGCGCCACCGCGAGGGGCGACGGAAACACCATATATTTT. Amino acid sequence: CATARGDGNTIYF.

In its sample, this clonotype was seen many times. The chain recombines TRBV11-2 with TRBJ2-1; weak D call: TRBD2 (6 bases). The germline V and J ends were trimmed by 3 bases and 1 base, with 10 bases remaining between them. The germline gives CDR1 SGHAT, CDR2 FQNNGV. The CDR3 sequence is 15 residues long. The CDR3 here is CASSFMAGSYNEQFF. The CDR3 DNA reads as TGTGCCAGCAGCTTCATGGCGGGATCCTACAATGAGCAGTTCTTC.

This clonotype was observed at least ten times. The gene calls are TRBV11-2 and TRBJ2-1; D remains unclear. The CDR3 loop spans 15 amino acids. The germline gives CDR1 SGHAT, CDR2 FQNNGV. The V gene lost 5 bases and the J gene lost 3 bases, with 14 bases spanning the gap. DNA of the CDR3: TGTGCCAGCAGCCCAAAGGGAATCCGCTACAATGAGCAGTTCTTC. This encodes CASSPKGIRYNEQFF.

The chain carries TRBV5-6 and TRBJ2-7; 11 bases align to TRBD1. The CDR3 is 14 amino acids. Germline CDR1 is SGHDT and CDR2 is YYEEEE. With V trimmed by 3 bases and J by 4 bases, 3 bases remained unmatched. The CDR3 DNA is TGTGCCAGCAGCTGGGGACAGGGGGAGTACGAGCAGTACTTC. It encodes CASSWGQGEYEQYF.

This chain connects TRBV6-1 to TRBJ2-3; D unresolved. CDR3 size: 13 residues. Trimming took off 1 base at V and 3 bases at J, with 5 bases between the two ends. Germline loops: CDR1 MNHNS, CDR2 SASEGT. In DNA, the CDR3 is TGTGCCAGCAGTGAAGGGGTGACAGATACGCAGTATTTT. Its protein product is CASSEGVTDTQYF.

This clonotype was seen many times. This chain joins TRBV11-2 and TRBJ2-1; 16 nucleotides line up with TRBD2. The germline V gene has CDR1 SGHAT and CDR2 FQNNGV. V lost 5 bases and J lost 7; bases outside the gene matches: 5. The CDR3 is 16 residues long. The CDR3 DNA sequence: TGTGCCAGCAGCCCGGGACTAGCGGGGGGGCGAAATGAGCAGTTCTTC. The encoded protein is CASSPGLAGGRNEQFF. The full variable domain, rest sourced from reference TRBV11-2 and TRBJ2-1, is EAGVAQSPRYKIIEKRQSVAFWCNPISGHATLYWYQQILGQGPKLLIQFQNNGVVDDSQLPKDRFSAERLKGVDSTLKIQPAKLEDSAVYLCASSPGLAGGRNEQFFGPGTRLTVL.

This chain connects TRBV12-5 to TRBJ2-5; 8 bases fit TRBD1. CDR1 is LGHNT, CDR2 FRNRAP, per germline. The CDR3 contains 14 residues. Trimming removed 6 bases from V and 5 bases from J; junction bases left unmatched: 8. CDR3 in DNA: TGTGCTAGTGGAACCGGGACAGGAATGGAGACCCAGTACTTC. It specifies CASGTGTGMETQYF.

Here the CDR3 reads CASSVGQPQHF. The CDR3 region has the DNA TGTGCCAGCAGCGTCGGCCAGCCCCAGCATTTT. This rearrangement joins TRBV28 to TRBJ1-5; D ambiguous. The germline CDR1 and CDR2 sequences are MDHEN and SYDVKM. Deletions cut 6 bases from V and 7 bases from J, with 7 bases between. The CDR3 is made up of 11 amino acids.

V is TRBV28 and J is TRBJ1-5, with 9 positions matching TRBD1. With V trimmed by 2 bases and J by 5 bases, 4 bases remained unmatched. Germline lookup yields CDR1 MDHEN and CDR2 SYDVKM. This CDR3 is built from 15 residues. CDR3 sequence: CASSLEDRGYQPQHF. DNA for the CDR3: TGTGCCAGCAGTTTAGAGGACAGGGGATATCAGCCCCAGCATTTT.

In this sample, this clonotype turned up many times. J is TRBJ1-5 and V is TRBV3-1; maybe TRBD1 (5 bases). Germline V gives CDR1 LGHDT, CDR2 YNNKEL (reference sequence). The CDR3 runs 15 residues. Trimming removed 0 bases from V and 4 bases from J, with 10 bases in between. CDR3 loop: CASSQDWGGNQPQHF. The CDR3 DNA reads TGTGCCAGCAGCCAAGATTGGGGGGGGAATCAGCCCCAGCATTTT. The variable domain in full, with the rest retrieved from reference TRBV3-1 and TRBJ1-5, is DTAVSQTPKYLVTQMGNDKSIKCEQNLGHDTMYWYKQDSKKFLKIMFSYNNKELIINETVPNRFSPKSPDKAHLNLHINSLELGDSAVYFCASSQDWGGNQPQHFGDGTRLSIL.

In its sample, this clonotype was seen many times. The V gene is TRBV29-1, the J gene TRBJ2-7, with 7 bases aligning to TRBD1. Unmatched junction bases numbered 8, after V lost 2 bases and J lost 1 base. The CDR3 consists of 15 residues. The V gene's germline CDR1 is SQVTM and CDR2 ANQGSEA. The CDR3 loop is CSVEKTGTVSYEQYF. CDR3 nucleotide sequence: TGCAGCGTTGAAAAGACCGGGACAGTGTCCTACGAGCAGTACTTC.

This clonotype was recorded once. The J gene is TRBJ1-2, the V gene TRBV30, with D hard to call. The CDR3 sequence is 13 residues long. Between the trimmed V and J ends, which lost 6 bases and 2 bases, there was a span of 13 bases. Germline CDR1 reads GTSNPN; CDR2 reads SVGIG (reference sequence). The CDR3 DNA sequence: TGTGCCTGCCCTTGGCGGACCAACTATGGCTACACCTTC. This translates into CACPWRTNYGYTF.

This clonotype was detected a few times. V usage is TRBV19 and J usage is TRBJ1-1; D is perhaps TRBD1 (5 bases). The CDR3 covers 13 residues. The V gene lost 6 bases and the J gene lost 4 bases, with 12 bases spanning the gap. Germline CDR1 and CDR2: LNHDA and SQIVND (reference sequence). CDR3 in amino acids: CASRVGGITEAFF. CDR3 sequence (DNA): TGTGCCAGTAGGGTTGGGGGAATCACTGAAGCTTTCTTT.

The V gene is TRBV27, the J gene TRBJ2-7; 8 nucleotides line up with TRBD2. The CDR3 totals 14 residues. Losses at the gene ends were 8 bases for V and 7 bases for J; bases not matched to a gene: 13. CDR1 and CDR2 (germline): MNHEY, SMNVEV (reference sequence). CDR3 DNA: TGTGCCAGCTCCGGGTCGTCGGGGGGGGGGGAGCAGTACTTC. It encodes CASSGSSGGGEQYF.

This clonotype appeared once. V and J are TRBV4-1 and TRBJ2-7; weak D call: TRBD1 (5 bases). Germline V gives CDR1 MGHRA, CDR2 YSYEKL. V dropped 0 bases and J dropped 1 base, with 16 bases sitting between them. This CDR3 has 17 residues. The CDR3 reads CASSQDPQGPLSYEQYF. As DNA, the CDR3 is TGCGCCAGCAGCCAAGATCCCCAGGGCCCACTATCCTACGAGCAGTACTTC.

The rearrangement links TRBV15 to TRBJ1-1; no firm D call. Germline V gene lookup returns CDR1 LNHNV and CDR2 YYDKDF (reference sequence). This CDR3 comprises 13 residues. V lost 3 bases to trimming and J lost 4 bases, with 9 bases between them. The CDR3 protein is CATSSTGFTEAFF. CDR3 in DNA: TGTGCCACCAGCAGTACCGGTTTCACTGAAGCTTTCTTT.

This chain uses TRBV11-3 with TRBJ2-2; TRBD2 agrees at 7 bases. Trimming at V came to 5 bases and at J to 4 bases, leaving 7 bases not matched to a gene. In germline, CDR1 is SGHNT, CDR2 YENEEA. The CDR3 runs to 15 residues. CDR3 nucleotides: TGTGCCAGCAGCCGGGACTACCCTGGCACCGGGGAGCTGTTTTTT. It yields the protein CASSRDYPGTGELFF.

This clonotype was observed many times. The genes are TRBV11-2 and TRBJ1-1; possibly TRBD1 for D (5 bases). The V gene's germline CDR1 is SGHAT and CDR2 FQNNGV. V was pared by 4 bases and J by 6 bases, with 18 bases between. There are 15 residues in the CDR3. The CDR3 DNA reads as TGTGCCAGCAGCTCCCTCTCTGGGGGAGAAGCTGAAGCTTTCTTT. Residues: CASSSLSGGEAEAFF. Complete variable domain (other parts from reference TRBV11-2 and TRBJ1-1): EAGVAQSPRYKIIEKRQSVAFWCNPISGHATLYWYQQILGQGPKLLIQFQNNGVVDDSQLPKDRFSAERLKGVDSTLKIQPAKLEDSAVYLCASSSLSGGEAEAFFGQGTRLTVV.